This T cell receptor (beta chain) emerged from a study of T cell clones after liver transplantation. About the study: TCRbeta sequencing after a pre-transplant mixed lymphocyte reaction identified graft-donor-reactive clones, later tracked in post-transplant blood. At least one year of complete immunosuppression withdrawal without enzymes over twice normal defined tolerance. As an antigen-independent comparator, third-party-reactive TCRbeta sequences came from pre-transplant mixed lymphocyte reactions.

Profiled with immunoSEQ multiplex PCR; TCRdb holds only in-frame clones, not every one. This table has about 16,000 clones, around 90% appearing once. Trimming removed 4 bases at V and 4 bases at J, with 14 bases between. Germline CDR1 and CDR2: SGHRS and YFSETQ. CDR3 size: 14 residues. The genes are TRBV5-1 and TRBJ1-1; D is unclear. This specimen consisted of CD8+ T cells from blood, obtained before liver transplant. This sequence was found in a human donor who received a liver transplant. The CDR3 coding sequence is TGCGCCAGCAGCCCGGAGGGAGGTCGCACTGAAGCTTTCTTT. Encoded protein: CASSPEGGRTEAFF.